This TCR beta chain originates from a study of CD8 T cells in Susac syndrome. Notes on the study in general: The CD4+ T cell repertoires of Susac syndrome were found to show no clonal expansion. The study's TCR sequencing and HLA analysis covered a relatively small number of individuals, and the study acknowledged this.

CD8+ and CD4+ T cells taken from blood had their TCR beta sequenced. An input of about 0.5 to 1 ug of RNA was subjected to reverse transcription using random hexamers. Each CDR3 protein gets one entry after TCRdb re-called the immunoSEQ multiplex PCR reads with MiXCR. The table records approximately 210,000 distinct CDR3 sequences, 94% of them present only once. This CDR3 is 14 amino acids long. Germline V gene lookup returns CDR1 MNHEY and CDR2 SVGAGI. V lost 7 bases to trimming and J lost 1 base, with 13 bases between them. Note on this clonotype: Its antigen remains unknown.

The source is a human donor with Susac syndrome. The chain recombines TRBV6-5 with TRBJ1-1; D possibly corresponds to TRBD1 (5 bases). Sequencing used CD4+ T cells from PBMCs. The CDR3 DNA reads TGTGCCAGCAAGCCGAACAGGCCGAACACTGAAGCTTTCTTT. This gives the protein CASKPNRPNTEAFF.